Each of the 6 T cell receptor beta chains below was sequenced from the same sample in a study of T cells in Graves' hyperthyroidism and ophthalmopathy. From RNA transcripts, TCR beta CDR3 regions were amplified. First-round RT-PCR targeting the TCR CDR3 was performed with the HTBI primer set. TCRdb recomputed calls from the multiplex PCR reads with MiXCR, one row per CDR3 protein. Of about half a million distinct CDR3 sequences listed, about 20% are singletons. Sequencing was done on a sample of blood. These receptors were taken from a man in his forties or fifties with Graves' ophthalmopathy.

This clonotype occurred many times. The V gene is TRBV24-1, the J gene TRBJ2-4; 12 bases agree with TRBD2. The trim removed 6 bases at V and 5 bases at J, leaving 13 bases unmatched. CDR1 and CDR2 (germline): KGHDR, SFDVKD. The CDR3 is made up of 18 amino acids. The DNA of the CDR3 is TGTGCCACCAGTTCGACTAGCGGGAGCCCTGGTTCCCAAAACATTCAGTACTTC. This sequence encodes CATSSTSGSPGSQNIQYF.

The V call is TRBV25-1, the J call TRBJ2-7; D may be TRBD1 or TRBD2 (5 bases each). The CDR3 covers 14 residues. V was cut by 4 bases and J by 3 bases, with 13 bases left in between. CDR1 is MGHDK and CDR2 is SYGVNS in the germline V gene. CDR3 DNA sequence: TGTGCCAGCAGTGTAGGGACCGGGAACTACGAGCAGTACTTC. Its protein is CASSVGTGNYEQYF.

The genes are TRBV28 and TRBJ2-7; D is possibly TRBD1 (5 bases). Between the trimmed V and J ends, which lost 2 bases and 4 bases, there was a span of 12 bases. The germline gives CDR1 MDHEN, CDR2 SYDVKM. The CDR3 length is 14 residues. The CDR3 region is CASSLGPGPYEQYF. CDR3 DNA: TGTGCCAGCAGTTTAGGGCCAGGGCCGTACGAGCAGTACTTC.

The table lists this clonotype with many counts. The chain combines TRBV12-3 or TRBV12-4 with TRBJ2-2; 9 bases match TRBD2. The J segment lost 1 base and the V segment lost 6 bases, leaving 9 bases of the junction unmatched. CDR3 size: 17 residues. The CDR3 loop reads CASSPPRTSENTGELFF. The CDR3 nucleotides are TGTGCCAGCAGCCCCCCCCGGACTAGCGAGAACACCGGGGAGCTGTTTTTT.

This clonotype was seen ten or more times. V and J are TRBV3-1 and TRBJ2-5; 8 bases match TRBD1. Germline-derived CDR1 and CDR2 are LGHDT and YNNKEL (reference sequence). The V segment lost 1 base and the J segment 2 bases; nucleotides outside the gene matches: 9. The CDR3 sequence is 17 residues long. The CDR3 is CASSQGWTGTGQETQYF. As DNA, the CDR3 is TGTGCCAGCAGCCAAGGCTGGACAGGGACGGGACAAGAGACCCAGTACTTC.

This chain links TRBV27 with TRBJ2-1; D uncertain. The V and J ends lost 3 bases and 8 bases respectively, with 8 bases between them. CDR3 length: 12 residues. From germline, CDR1 is MNHEY and CDR2 SMNVEV (reference sequence). CDR3 in amino acids: CASSFNGYEQFF. The CDR3 nucleotides are TGTGCCAGCAGTTTTAACGGTTATGAGCAGTTCTTC.